A selection of T cell receptor beta chains follows, all from one sample in a study of T cell responses to AZD1222 COVID-19 vaccine. This table comes from immunoSEQ multiplex PCR, and its TCRdb copy is limited to in-frame clones, with some not included. The sample records 75,000 to 100,000 clones, 65% to 90% being singletons. This sample comprised peripheral blood, obtained on day 0 of AZD1222 vaccination. Source of these receptors: an adult in good health. Each CDR3 is given with its conserved first and last residue. Each record gives: V gene, J gene, clone size, D gene, CDR3 DNA, CDR3 protein. The D gene is left open where the match is weak. A clone size is listed for some rows: how often the clone was seen (once, few, many), or a class if it is expanded.

TRBV12-3/TRBV12-4,TRBJ1-4,.,.,TGTGCCAGCAGTTTGGCAGGGACCGAAAAACTGTTTTTT,CASSLAGTEKLFF
TRBV5-5,TRBJ1-2,.,.,TGTGCCAGCAGCTTCAAGGACGCGGCCGCGCTCTCTGGCTACACCTTC,CASSFKDAAALSGYTF
TRBV4-2,TRBJ1-2,.,.,TGTGCCAGCAGCCAAGAGGAACAGTACTATGGCTACACCTTC,CASSQEEQYYGYTF
TRBV19,TRBJ2-1,.,TRBD2,TGTGCCAGTAGTCGTCTAGCGGGAGAGGTTGAGCAGTTCTTC,CASSRLAGEVEQFF
TRBV4-2,TRBJ1-2,.,TRBD1,TGTGCCAGCAGCCGCGGGACAGGCGACAACTATGGCTACACCTTC,CASSRGTGDNYGYTF
TRBV7-8,TRBJ2-6,.,.,TGTGCCAGCAACCTATGGGGGTTCGTAAGCTCTGGGGCCAACGTCCTGACTTTC,CASNLWGFVSSGANVLTF
TRBV7-2,TRBJ2-3,.,.,TGTGCCAGCAGCCTGAGCATAGGACGTACAGGGGGGGCAGATACGCAGTATTTT,CASSLSIGRTGGADTQYF
TRBV30,TRBJ2-2,once,.,TGTGCCTGGAGTGCCAAACCCGGGAGACAGCCGAACTTCAACACCGGGGAGCTGTTTTTT,CAWSAKPGRQPNFNTGELFF
TRBV12-3/TRBV12-4,TRBJ2-4,.,.,TGTGCCAGCACCCACGGCAATAAAAACATTCAGTACTTC,CASTHGNKNIQYF
TRBV30,TRBJ2-2,.,.,TGTGCCTGGATGTCAAACACCGGGGAGCTGTTTTTT,CAWMSNTGELFF
TRBV5-5,TRBJ1-1,.,.,TGTGCCAGCAGCTTAGCAGTTGTCGGGCAGTTGAACACTGAAGCTTTCTTT,CASSLAVVGQLNTEAFF
TRBV7-3,TRBJ2-1,.,.,TGTGCCAGCAGCCCTGCATCCGGGGGCAATGAGCAGTTCTTC,CASSPASGGNEQFF
TRBV30,TRBJ1-1,.,.,TGTGCCTGGACTACGCGCAGGGCGAACACTGAAGCTTTCTTT,CAWTTRRANTEAFF
TRBV9,TRBJ1-3,few,.,TGTGCCAGCAGCCCAAGGGTACAGGCGACGGGGGGTGGAAACACCATATATTTT,CASSPRVQATGGGNTIYF
TRBV20-1,TRBJ2-7,.,.,TGCAGTGCTAGTAGTTCGGGGCAGGTCTACGAGCAGTACTTC,CSASSSGQVYEQYF
TRBV5-6,TRBJ2-3,.,.,TGTGCCAGCAGCTTGTCGGGGAGCACAGATACGCAGTATTTT,CASSLSGSTDTQYF
TRBV10-3,TRBJ2-3,.,.,TGTGCCATCAAAGCCCCCAACACAGATACGCAGTATTTT,CAIKAPNTDTQYF
TRBV5-6,TRBJ2-6,.,.,TGTGCCAGCAGCTTGTTTCAGTCCTCTGGGGCCAACGTCCTGACTTTC,CASSLFQSSGANVLTF
TRBV5-1,TRBJ1-6,.,TRBD1,TGCGCCAGCAGTCTGACAGGGATTAGCTCACCCCTCCACTTT,CASSLTGISSPLHF
TRBV11-3,TRBJ2-7,.,.,TGTGCCAGCAGCCCCCGCGAGAGGGGCGAGCAGTACTTC,CASSPRERGEQYF
TRBV2,TRBJ2-5,.,.,TGTGCCAGCAGTGTTTCGGCCCGGGGGCGGGAGACCCAGTACTTC,CASSVSARGRETQYF
TRBV18,TRBJ1-5,once,.,TGTGCCAGCTCACCAGGCGGGGATAGCAATCAGCCCCAGCATTTT,CASSPGGDSNQPQHF
TRBV9,TRBJ2-1,.,.,TGTGCCAGCAGCGTAAACGTGGGGCCCTACAATGAGCAGTTCTTC,CASSVNVGPYNEQFF
TRBV27,TRBJ1-1,.,.,TGTGCCAGCAGTTTCCGGGGGGCGTTTGATGAGCCTGAAGCTTTCTTT,CASSFRGAFDEPEAFF
TRBV15,TRBJ2-7,.,.,TGTGCCACCAGCAACCGGGACCGTTCCTACGAGCAGTACTTC,CATSNRDRSYEQYF
TRBV3-1/TRBV3-2,TRBJ2-1,.,.,TGTGCCAGCAGCCAACGGAGCGACAATGAGCAGTTCTTC,CASSQRSDNEQFF
TRBV7-9,TRBJ2-3,.,.,TGTGCCAGCAGCCCGCAATCCGGTTTGGGTAGCACAGATACGCAGTATTTT,CASSPQSGLGSTDTQYF
TRBV4-1,TRBJ1-4,.,TRBD1,TGCGCCAGCAGCCAACCCCGGACAGGAGTAAAAAATGAAAAACTGTTTTTT,CASSQPRTGVKNEKLFF
TRBV5-5,TRBJ2-7,once,.,TGTGCCAGCAGCTTAAGTGCAGCCCTGGCCTACGAGCAGTACTTC,CASSLSAALAYEQYF
TRBV19,TRBJ1-1,once,TRBD1,TGTGCCAGTAGTAGGGGGGACAGGAACACTGAAGCTTTCTTT,CASSRGDRNTEAFF
TRBV18,TRBJ1-1,.,.,TGTGCCAGCTCACCACCGTATAGTGAAGCTTTCTTT,CASSPPYSEAFF
TRBV7-8,TRBJ2-7,.,TRBD1,TGTGCCAGCAGCCCGAATCAGGGGGCCTCCGAGCAGTACTTC,CASSPNQGASEQYF
TRBV18,TRBJ2-1,.,.,TGTGCCAGCTCACCACCGGGCAGGAATGCCTTCTGGGACAATGAGCAGTTCTTC,CASSPPGRNAFWDNEQFF
TRBV7-2,TRBJ1-2,.,TRBD1,TGTGCCAGCAGCCCCGACAGGGCCTATGGCTACACCTTC,CASSPDRAYGYTF
TRBV12-3/TRBV12-4,TRBJ1-2,.,TRBD1,TGTGCCAGCAATTCAGGGGGCGGCTATGGCTACACCTTC,CASNSGGGYGYTF
TRBV5-1,TRBJ2-7,.,.,TGCGCCAGCAGCTCGGGACACACGAGCTCCTACGAGCAGTACTTC,CASSSGHTSSYEQYF
TRBV6-5,TRBJ2-7,.,.,TGTGCCAGCAGCTTAGGGGGGTCCTACGAGCAGTACTTC,CASSLGGSYEQYF
TRBV10-1,TRBJ2-7,.,.,TGCGCCAGCAGTGAAGCCGGCTACGAGCAGTACTTC,CASSEAGYEQYF
TRBV5-1,TRBJ1-2,.,TRBD1,TGCGCCAGCAGCCAGACAGGGAGTGACTATGGCTACACCTTC,CASSQTGSDYGYTF
TRBV4-3,TRBJ1-5,.,.,TGCGCCAGCAGCCAAGCACTTACAGATCAGCCCCAGCATTTT,CASSQALTDQPQHF
TRBV12-3/TRBV12-4,TRBJ2-2,.,TRBD1,TGTGCCAGCAGTTCGACAGGGGGAGAGCTGTTTTTT,CASSSTGGELFF
TRBV5-1,TRBJ1-1,.,TRBD1,TGCGCCAGCAGCTTCGGCGGGACAGGGCACGCTGAAGCTTTCTTT,CASSFGGTGHAEAFF
TRBV15,TRBJ2-5,once,.,TGTGCCACCAGCAGAGAGACATCCGCGGGGCAAGAGACCCAGTACTTC,CATSRETSAGQETQYF
TRBV18,TRBJ1-5,.,.,TGTGCCAGCTCACCACAGGTCAATCAGCCCCAGCATTTT,CASSPQVNQPQHF
TRBV7-8,TRBJ1-5,.,.,TGTGCCAGCAGCTTAGCGTCGTTGGGGGACCCTTCCAATCAGCCCCAGCATTTT,CASSLASLGDPSNQPQHF
TRBV6-6,TRBJ1-1,once,.,TGTGCCAGCAGTTACAGGGGTCTTGACACTGAAGCTTTCTTT,CASSYRGLDTEAFF
TRBV7-8,TRBJ1-5,once,.,TGTGCCAGCAGCTTAGCGCCGAGAAGCTCTGGTCAGCCCCAGCATTTT,CASSLAPRSSGQPQHF
TRBV7-6,TRBJ1-4,.,.,TGTGCCAGCAGCTTAGCTTCTCATGAAAAACTGTTTTTT,CASSLASHEKLFF
TRBV7-2,TRBJ1-1,.,.,TGTGCCAGCAGCGCCAGGGTGGGGGGTAACACTGAAGCTTTCTTT,CASSARVGGNTEAFF
TRBV7-9,TRBJ2-1,.,.,TGTGCCAGCAGCTTAACCGGGAACAATGAGCAGTTCTTC,CASSLTGNNEQFF
TRBV7-2,TRBJ2-5,.,.,TGTGCCAGCAGCGTAATGGGATCGGGGCGGGAGACCCAGTACTTC,CASSVMGSGRETQYF
TRBV19,TRBJ2-3,.,TRBD2,TGTGCCAGTAATGATGGCGGGGGGCGATATACGCAGTATTTT,CASNDGGGRYTQYF
TRBV5-1,TRBJ2-3,.,.,TGCGCCAGCAGCTTGCCTGGGAGGGATACGCAGTATTTT,CASSLPGRDTQYF
TRBV10-3,TRBJ2-7,.,.,TGTGCCATCACAAACACGGGCGGGGAGCAGTACTTC,CAITNTGGEQYF